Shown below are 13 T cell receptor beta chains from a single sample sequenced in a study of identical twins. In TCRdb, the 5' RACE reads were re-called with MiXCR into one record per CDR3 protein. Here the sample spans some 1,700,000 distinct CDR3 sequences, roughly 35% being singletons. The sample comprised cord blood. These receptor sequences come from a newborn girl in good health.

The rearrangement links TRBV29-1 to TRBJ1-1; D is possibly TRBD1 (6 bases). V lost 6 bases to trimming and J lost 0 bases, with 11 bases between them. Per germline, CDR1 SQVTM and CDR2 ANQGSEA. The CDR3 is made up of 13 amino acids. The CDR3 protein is CSVVGQMNTEAFF. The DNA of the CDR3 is TGCAGCGTCGTAGGACAGATGAACACTGAAGCTTTCTTT.

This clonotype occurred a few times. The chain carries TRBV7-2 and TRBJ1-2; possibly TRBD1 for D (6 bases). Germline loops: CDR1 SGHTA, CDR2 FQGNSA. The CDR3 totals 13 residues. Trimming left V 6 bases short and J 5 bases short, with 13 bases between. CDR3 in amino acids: CASRQGDEYGYTF. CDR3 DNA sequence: TGTGCCAGCAGACAGGGCGACGAGTATGGCTACACCTTC.

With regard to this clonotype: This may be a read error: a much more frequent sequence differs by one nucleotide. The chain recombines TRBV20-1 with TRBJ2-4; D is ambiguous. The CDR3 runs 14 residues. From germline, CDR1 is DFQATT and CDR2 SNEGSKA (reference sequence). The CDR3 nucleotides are TGCAGTGCTACACGACCGGTAGCCAAAAACAATCAGTACTTC. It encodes CSATRPVAKNNQYF.

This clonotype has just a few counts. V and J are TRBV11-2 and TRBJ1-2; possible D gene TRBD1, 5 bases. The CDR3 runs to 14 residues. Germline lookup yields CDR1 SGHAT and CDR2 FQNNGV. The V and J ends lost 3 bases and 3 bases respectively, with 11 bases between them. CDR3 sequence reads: CASSFVGRDYGYTF. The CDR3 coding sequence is TGTGCCAGCAGCTTTGTGGGCAGGGACTATGGCTACACCTTC.

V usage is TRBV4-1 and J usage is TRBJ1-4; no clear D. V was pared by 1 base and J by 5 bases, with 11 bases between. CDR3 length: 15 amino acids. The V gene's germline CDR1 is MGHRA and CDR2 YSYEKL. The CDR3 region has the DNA TGCGCCAGCAGCCAAGTTGGGCTCCAGAATGAAAAACTGTTTTTT. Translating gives CASSQVGLQNEKLFF.

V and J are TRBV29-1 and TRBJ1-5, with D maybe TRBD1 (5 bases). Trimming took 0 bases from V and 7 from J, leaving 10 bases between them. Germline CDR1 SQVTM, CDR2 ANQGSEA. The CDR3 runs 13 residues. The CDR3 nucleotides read TGCAGCGTTGAAGATCAAGAGGGGCAGCCCCAGCATTTT. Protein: CSVEDQEGQPQHF. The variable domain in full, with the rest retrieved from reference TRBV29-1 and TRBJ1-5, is SAVISQKPSRDICQRGTSLTIQCQVDSQVTMMFWYRQQPGQSLTLIATANQGSEATYESGFVIDKFPISRPNLTFSTLTVSNMSPEDSSIYLCSVEDQEGQPQHFGDGTRLSIL.

CDR3: CASSFLSGGVETQYF. In DNA, the CDR3 is TGTGCCAGCAGTTTTCTCTCTGGGGGGGTTGAGACCCAGTACTTC. This chain uses TRBV28 with TRBJ2-5, with TRBD2 identical over 7 bases. The CDR3 contains 15 residues. The germline CDR1 and CDR2 sequences are MDHEN and SYDVKM. V dropped 3 bases and J dropped 5; count of bases not matched to a gene: 9.

The CDR3 loop reads CASSLEGSRARTDTQYF. The CDR3 nucleotides are TGTGCCAGCAGCTTAGAAGGTAGTCGCGCAAGGACAGATACGCAGTATTTT. The rearrangement joins TRBV11-2 to TRBJ2-3; no clear D. The CDR3 extends over 17 amino acids. Germline-derived CDR1 and CDR2 are SGHAT and FQNNGV. The V gene lost 0 bases and the J gene lost 3 bases, with 16 bases spanning the gap.

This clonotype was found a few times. Written as DNA, the CDR3 is TGTGCCACCAGTCAGACAGGGTACAATGAGCAGTTCTTC. Amino acids: CATSQTGYNEQFF. This chain uses TRBV24-1 with TRBJ2-1; 7 bases line up with TRBD1. CDR3 size: 13 residues. The germline V gene encodes CDR1 KGHDR and CDR2 SFDVKD. Germline trimming cut 6 bases from V and 4 bases from J; bases unmatched to any gene: 2.

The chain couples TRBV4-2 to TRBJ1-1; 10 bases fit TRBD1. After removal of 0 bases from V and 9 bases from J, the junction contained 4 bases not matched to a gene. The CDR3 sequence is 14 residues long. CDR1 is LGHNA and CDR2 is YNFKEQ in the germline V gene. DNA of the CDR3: TGTGCCAGCAGCCAAGATACGGACAGGGGGAAAGCTTTCTTT. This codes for CASSQDTDRGKAFF.

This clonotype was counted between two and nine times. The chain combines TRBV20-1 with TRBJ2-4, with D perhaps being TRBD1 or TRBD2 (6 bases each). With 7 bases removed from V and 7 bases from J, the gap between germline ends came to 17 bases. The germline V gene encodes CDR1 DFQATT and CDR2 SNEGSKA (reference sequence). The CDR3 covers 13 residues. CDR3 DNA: TGCAGTGGGGGGGCTCTGGGGGAGAACATTCAGTACTTC. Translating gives CSGGALGENIQYF.

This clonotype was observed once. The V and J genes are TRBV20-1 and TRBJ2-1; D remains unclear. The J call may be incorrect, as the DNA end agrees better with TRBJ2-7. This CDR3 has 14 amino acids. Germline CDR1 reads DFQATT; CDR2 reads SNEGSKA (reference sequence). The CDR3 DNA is TGCAGTGCTAGTTCAATGGGAAGAGGATACGAGCAGTACTTC. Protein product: CSASSMGRGYEQYF.

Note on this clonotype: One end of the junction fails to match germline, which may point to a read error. CDR3 protein: CAGSLARLAGVTDTQYF. Here the CDR3 DNA reads TGTGCCGGCAGCTTAGCTCGGCTAGCGGGGGTCACAGATACGCAGTATTTT. The rearrangement joins TRBV7-2 to TRBJ2-3; 10 bases fit TRBD2. Germline CDR1 reads SGHTA; CDR2 reads FQGNSA. The CDR3 sequence is 17 residues long.